The 10 T cell receptor beta chains given below trace back to one sample, sequenced in a study of blood T cell repertoires in COVID-19. The assay was immunoSEQ multiplex PCR, and TCRdb's table has in-frame clones only and misses some. This sample has approximately 180,000 clones, with approximately 83% found just once. Sequencing input: peripheral blood. The receptors derive from a human donor with active or convalescent COVID-19. The donor label of this sample is uncertain.

The chain recombines TRBV7-9 with TRBJ1-1; 8 positions match TRBD1. CDR3 length: 14 residues. CDR1 is SEHNR, CDR2 FQNEAQ, per germline (reference sequence). V shed 2 bases, J shed 5 bases, and the junction held 4 bases outside the gene matches. The CDR3 nucleotides read TGTGCCAGCAGCTTACAACAGGGGGGGACTGAAGCTTTCTTT. The encoded protein is CASSLQQGGTEAFF.

The chain uses TRBV7-8 and TRBJ2-3; 11 nucleotides agree with TRBD2. This CDR3 spans 17 amino acids. J was trimmed by 3 bases and V by 4 bases; bases with no gene match: 9. Germline V CDR1 and CDR2: SGHVS, FQNEAQ. The CDR3 bases are TGTGCCAGCAGCTCCCCCTTGACTAGCGGGACTACAGATACGCAGTATTTT. This translates into CASSSPLTSGTTDTQYF.

The V call is TRBV29-1, the J call TRBJ1-1, with TRBD1 as a possible D gene (5 bases). The germline V gene has CDR1 SQVTM and CDR2 ANQGSEA. The CDR3 length is 14 residues. The V end lost 4 bases, the J end lost 4 bases, and 16 bases lay between the germline ends. The CDR3 spells CSVAPGALATEAFF. In nucleotides, the CDR3 is TGCAGCGTTGCACCTGGGGCGCTGGCCACTGAAGCTTTCTTT.

This clone is a singleton in its sample. The rearrangement joins TRBV12-3 or TRBV12-4 to TRBJ2-1, with D maybe TRBD2 (6 bases). The CDR3 has 13 amino acids. With 5 bases removed from V and 7 bases from J, the gap between germline ends came to 12 bases. Written as DNA, the CDR3 is TGTGCCAGCAGTCCCTTCGGGGGAAATGAGCAGTTCTTC. This sequence encodes CASSPFGGNEQFF.

The rearrangement links TRBV28 to TRBJ2-1, with 8 bases that match TRBD2. CDR1 is MDHEN, CDR2 SYDVKM, per germline. The CDR3 spans 16 residues. V shed 2 bases, J shed 2 bases, and the junction held 5 bases outside the gene matches. The CDR3 bases are TGTGCCAGCAGTTTACTTAGCGGGATAACCTACAATGAGCAGTTCTTC. It is translated as CASSLLSGITYNEQFF. Full variable domain (remainder filled in from reference TRBV28 and TRBJ2-1): DVKVTQSSRYLVKRTGEKVFLECVQDMDHENMFWYRQDPGLGLRLIYFSYDVKMKEKGDIPEGYSVSREKKERFSLILESASTNQTSMYLCASSLLSGITYNEQFFGPGTRLTVL.

CDR3 region: CASRGTVLSYEQYF. The CDR3 nucleotides read TGTGCCAGCAGGGGGACAGTCCTCTCCTACGAGCAGTACTTC. J is TRBJ2-7 and V is TRBV6-5; 7 positions match TRBD1. V lost 6 bases to trimming and J lost 0 bases; unmatched junction nucleotides: 5. This CDR3 has 14 residues. Germline assignment: CDR1 MNHEY and CDR2 SVGAGI.

This clone was recorded a few times. V usage is TRBV19 and J usage is TRBJ2-3, with D hard to call. The CDR3 totals 13 residues. Trimming shortened V by 5 bases and J by 2 bases, and 8 bases separated the two germline ends. In germline, CDR1 is LNHDA, CDR2 SQIVND (reference sequence). The CDR3 DNA reads as TGTGCCAGTAGTGAGGTTTTCACAGATACGCAGTATTTT. This encodes CASSEVFTDTQYF.

The V gene is TRBV4-1, the J gene TRBJ2-1; 13 bases map to TRBD2. This CDR3 comprises 16 residues. The germline gives CDR1 MGHRA, CDR2 YSYEKL. V shed 4 bases, J shed 1 base, and the junction held 1 base outside the gene matches. The CDR3 coding sequence is TGCGCCAGCAGCCGGGGACTAGCGGGGTCCTACAATGAGCAGTTCTTC. This sequence encodes CASSRGLAGSYNEQFF.

The genes are TRBV4-2 and TRBJ1-5, with D unclear. V was trimmed by 2 bases and J by 8 bases, leaving 10 bases between them. The CDR3 consists of 13 residues. Germline V lookup: CDR1 LGHNA, CDR2 YNFKEQ. CDR3 sequence reads: CASSQPMAEPQHF. The CDR3 DNA reads as TGTGCCAGCAGCCAACCCATGGCAGAGCCCCAGCATTTT.

This clone was counted a single time. V usage is TRBV7-2 and J usage is TRBJ1-2; D call uncertain. CDR3 length: 16 residues. Germline CDR1 and CDR2: SGHTA and FQGNSA. V was shortened by 5 bases and J by 8 bases, with 24 bases between the two germline ends. CDR3 residues: CASSPAGIGASRGYTF. CDR3 nucleotide sequence: TGTGCCAGCAGCCCAGCCGGGATAGGCGCGTCGCGGGGCTACACCTTC.